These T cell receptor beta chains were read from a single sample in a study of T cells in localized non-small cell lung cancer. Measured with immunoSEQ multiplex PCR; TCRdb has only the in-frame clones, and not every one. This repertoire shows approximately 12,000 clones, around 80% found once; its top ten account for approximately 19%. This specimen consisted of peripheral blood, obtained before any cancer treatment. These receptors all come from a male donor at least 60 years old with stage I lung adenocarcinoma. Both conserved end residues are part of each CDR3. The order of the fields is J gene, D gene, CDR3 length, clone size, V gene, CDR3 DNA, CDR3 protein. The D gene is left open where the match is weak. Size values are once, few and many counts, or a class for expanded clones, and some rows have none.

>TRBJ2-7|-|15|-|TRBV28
TGTGCCAGCAGTTTAGAGGGGTCGGGGTCCTACGAGCAGTACTTC
CASSLEGSGSYEQYF
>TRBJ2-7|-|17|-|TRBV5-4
TGTGCCAGCAGTTTATCCAGCAGCGGCCGAGCCACCTACGAGCAGTACTTC
CASSLSSSGRATYEQYF
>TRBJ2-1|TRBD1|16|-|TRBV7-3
TGTGCCAGCAGCTCCGACCGGGACAGGGCGGGCAATGAGCAGTTCTTC
CASSSDRDRAGNEQFF
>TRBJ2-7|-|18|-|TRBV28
TGTGCCAGCAGTTTAAGCTTATACTTTGGACAGAGAACCTACGAGCAGTACTTC
CASSLSLYFGQRTYEQYF
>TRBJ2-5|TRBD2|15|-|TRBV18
TGTGCCAGCTCCCGGGGGGGCGGCGAACAAGAGACCCAGTACTTC
CASSRGGGEQETQYF
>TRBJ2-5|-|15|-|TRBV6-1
TGTGCCAGCAGTGCCCTGGTGGGCCCCCGGGAGACCCAGTACTTC
CASSALVGPRETQYF
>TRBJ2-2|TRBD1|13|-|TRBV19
TGTGCCAGTAGCGGGACAGGGGCCGGGGAGCTGTTTTTT
CASSGTGAGELFF
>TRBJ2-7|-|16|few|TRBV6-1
TGTGCCAGCAGTGGACGAGCCGGGACACCGTCTGAAGAGCAGTACTTC
CASSGRAGTPSEEQYF
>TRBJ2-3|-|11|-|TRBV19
TGTGCCAGTAGTATCACAGATACGCAGTATTTT
CASSITDTQYF
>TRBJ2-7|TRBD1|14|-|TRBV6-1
TGTGCCTTGGGTAGGACAGGGGCTTTAGACGAGCAGTACTTC
CALGRTGALDEQYF
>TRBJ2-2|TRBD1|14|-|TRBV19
TGTGCCAGTATTAGGACAGGGAACACCGGGGAGCTGTTTTTT
CASIRTGNTGELFF
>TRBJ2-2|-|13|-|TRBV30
TGTGCCTGGAAAAAAACGAACACCGGGGAGCTGTTTTTT
CAWKKTNTGELFF
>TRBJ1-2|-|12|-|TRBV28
TGTGCCAGTCTGGGGGTTAACTATGGCTACACCTTC
CASLGVNYGYTF
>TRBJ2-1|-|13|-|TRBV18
TGTGCCAGCTCACCAGACGGTTCCAATGAGCAGTTCTTC
CASSPDGSNEQFF
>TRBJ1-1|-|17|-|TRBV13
TGTGCCAGCAGCCCCCGCTGGAGAGGCGTGGAAGAAACTGAAGCTTTCTTT
CASSPRWRGVEETEAFF
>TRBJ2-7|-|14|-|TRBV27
TGTGCCAGCAGTTTGGGGCAGAGGCTGGGAGAGCAGTACTTC
CASSLGQRLGEQYF
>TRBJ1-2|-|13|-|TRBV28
TGTGCCAGCAAAGCAGGGGACTTGGAGGGCTACACCTTC
CASKAGDLEGYTF
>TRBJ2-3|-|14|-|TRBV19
TGTGCCAGTAATTCTCACGGCAGCACAGATACGCAGTATTTT
CASNSHGSTDTQYF
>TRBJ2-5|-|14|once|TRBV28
TGTGCCAGCAGTCTACCTACTACCATCGAGACCCAGTACTTC
CASSLPTTIETQYF
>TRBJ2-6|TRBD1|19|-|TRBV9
TGTGCCAGCAGCGTCCGAGTCCAGGACAGGGGGGCTGGGGCCAACGTCCTGACTTTC
CASSVRVQDRGAGANVLTF
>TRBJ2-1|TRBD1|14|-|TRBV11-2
TGTGCCAGCAGCTTAGGGACAGGGAAGGGTGAGCAGTTCTTC
CASSLGTGKGEQFF
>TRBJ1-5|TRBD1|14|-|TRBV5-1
TGCGCCAGCAGCTTGGCAGGGGGTTATCAGCCCCAGCATTTT
CASSLAGGYQPQHF
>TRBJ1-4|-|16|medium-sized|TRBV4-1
TGCGCCAGCAGCCGCCTTGATAGGGGTGGAGGGGAAAAACTGTTTTTT
CASSRLDRGGGEKLFF
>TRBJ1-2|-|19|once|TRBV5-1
TGCGCCAGCAGCTTGAAGGGCCGGGCAGGAGAGATGACTAACTATGGCTACACCTTC
CASSLKGRAGEMTNYGYTF
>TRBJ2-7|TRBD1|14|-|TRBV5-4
TGTGCCAGCAGCGACAAGACAGGGTACCACGAGCAGTACTTC
CASSDKTGYHEQYF
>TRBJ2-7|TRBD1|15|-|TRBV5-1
TGCGCCAGCAGCTTGGGGGACAGGGAAGCCTACGAGCAGTACTTC
CASSLGDREAYEQYF
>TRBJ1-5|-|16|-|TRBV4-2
TGTGCCAGCAGCCAAGAAGGCCGGGGTGGCAATCAGCCCCAGCATTTT
CASSQEGRGGNQPQHF
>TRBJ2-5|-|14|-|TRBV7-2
TGTGCCAGCAGCCCCGTGGGGCGGGACGCGACCCAGTACTTC
CASSPVGRDATQYF
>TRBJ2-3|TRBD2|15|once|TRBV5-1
TGCGCCAGCAGCTTGGAACTAGCGGGAGGGTACGCGCAGTATTTT
CASSLELAGGYAQYF
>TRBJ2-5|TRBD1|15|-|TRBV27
TGTGCCAGCAGTCTGGGACAGGGCGAGGGGGAGACCCAGTACTTC
CASSLGQGEGETQYF
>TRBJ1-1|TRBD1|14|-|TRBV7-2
TGTGCCAGCAGCCGCGGACAGGGCTCGGCTGAAGCTTTCTTT
CASSRGQGSAEAFF
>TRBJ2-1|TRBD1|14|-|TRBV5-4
TGTGCCAGCAGCAACCGGGACAGGGTTCTTGAGCAGTTCTTC
CASSNRDRVLEQFF
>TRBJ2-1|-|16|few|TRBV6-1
TGTGCCAGCAGTGAAGCGTTAAGCGGACCATACAATGAGCAGTTCTTC
CASSEALSGPYNEQFF
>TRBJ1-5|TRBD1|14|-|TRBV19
TGTGCCAGTAGTGACCGGGACAGGGCTAAGCCCCAGCATTTT
CASSDRDRAKPQHF
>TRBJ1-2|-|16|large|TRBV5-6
TGTGCCAGCAGCCTGCCCAATCCAAGCAGCAGTGGGGGCTACACCTTC
CASSLPNPSSSGGYTF
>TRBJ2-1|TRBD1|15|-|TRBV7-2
TGTGCCAGCAGCTCACGACAGGGGGGGATCAATGAGCAGTTCTTC
CASSSRQGGINEQFF
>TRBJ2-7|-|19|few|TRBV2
TGTGCCAGCAGTGAATCTCTATTCCCCTTATCTCGTGCAGGGTACGAGCAGTACTTC
CASSESLFPLSRAGYEQYF
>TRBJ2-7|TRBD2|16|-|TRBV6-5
TGTGCCAGCAGTTACTCCCCGGCGGGAGGGCCGTACGAGCAGTACTTC
CASSYSPAGGPYEQYF
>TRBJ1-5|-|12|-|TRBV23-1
TGCGCCAGCAGGAAGTCGACCCAGCCCCAGCATTTT
CASRKSTQPQHF
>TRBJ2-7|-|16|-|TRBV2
TGTGCCAGCAGCCCCCGTGTGGGGACCACCTCCTACGAGCAGTACTTC
CASSPRVGTTSYEQYF
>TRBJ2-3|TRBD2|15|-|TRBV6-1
TGTGCCAGCAGTTCGGCGGGAGCGGGCACAGATACGCAGTATTTT
CASSSAGAGTDTQYF
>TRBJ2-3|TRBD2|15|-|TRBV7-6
TGTGCCAGCAGCTTAGGTACTAGCGAGGCGGGTACGCAGTATTTT
CASSLGTSEAGTQYF
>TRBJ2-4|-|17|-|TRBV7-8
TGTGCCAGCAGCCAACGCTTCGGGATGCGGACCAAAAACATTCAGTACTTC
CASSQRFGMRTKNIQYF
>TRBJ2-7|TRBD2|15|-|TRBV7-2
TGTGCCAGCAGCTCGGGACTAGCGGACTCCTACGAGCAGTACTTC
CASSSGLADSYEQYF
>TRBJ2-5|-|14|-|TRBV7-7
TGTGCCAGCAGCCAGCTAGCGCTTCAAGAGACCCAGTACTTC
CASSQLALQETQYF
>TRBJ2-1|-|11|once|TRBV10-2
TGCGCCAGCAGTGACGGAGTGGGGGTGCTCTTC
CASSDGVGVLF
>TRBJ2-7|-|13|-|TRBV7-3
TGTGCCAGCAGCTTAGGAGGCCCGGGCGAGCAGTACTTC
CASSLGGPGEQYF
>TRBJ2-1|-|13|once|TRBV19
TGTGCCAGTAGCCCCCAGGCGTACAATGAGCAGTTCTTC
CASSPQAYNEQFF
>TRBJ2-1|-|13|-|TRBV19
TGTGCCAGTAGTATAGACACTCACAATGAGCAGTTCTTC
CASSIDTHNEQFF
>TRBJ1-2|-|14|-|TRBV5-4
TGTGCCAGCAGCTTGGACAGGGCTAACTATGGCTACACCTTC
CASSLDRANYGYTF
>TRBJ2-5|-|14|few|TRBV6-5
TGTGCCAGCAGTTACTCCAGGGTAGGAGAGACCCAGTACTTC
CASSYSRVGETQYF
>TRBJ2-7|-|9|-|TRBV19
TGTGCCAGCGACTACGAGCAGTACTTC
CASDYEQYF
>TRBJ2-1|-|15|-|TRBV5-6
TGTGCCAGCAGCTCGTCAGGGCGGCTCGGAAATGAGCAGTTCTTC
CASSSSGRLGNEQFF
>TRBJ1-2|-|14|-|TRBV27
TGTGCCAGCAGTTTTTCGCCACCCAACCATGGCTACACCTTC
CASSFSPPNHGYTF
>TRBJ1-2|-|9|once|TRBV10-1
TGCGCCAGCGTGGATGGCTACACCTTC
CASVDGYTF
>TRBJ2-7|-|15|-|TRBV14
TGTGCCAGCAGCCAGGACTCTCTGGGGTACTACGAGCAGTACTTC
CASSQDSLGYYEQYF
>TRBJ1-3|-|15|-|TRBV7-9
TGTGCCAGCAGCTTAAACAGGGTCTCTGGAAACACCATATATTTT
CASSLNRVSGNTIYF
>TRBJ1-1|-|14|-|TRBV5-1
TGCGCCAGCAGCCCTGACGTTGGTGGCACTGAAGCTTTCTTT
CASSPDVGGTEAFF